This T cell receptor (beta chain) was sequenced for a study of human T cells and chemical hapten exposure. Study context: Slight volume differences across pooled libraries mainly accounted for varying per-sample TCR yields. General study results and limits: After DPC sensitization, TCRs above 1 in 1000 frequency showed no change.

In this sample, this clonotype turned up many times. Its antigen is still unknown. Unique molecular identifiers were attached to individual cDNA molecules during library preparation. Authors' processing steps: Sample-level TCR yields exhibited a median of around 90,000, with a range of 23,224 to 690,600. MiXCR, run by TCRdb on the RACE reads, gives a single entry per CDR3 protein. TCRdb's processing, not the authors' own work, is the source of the V and J calls. Of about 80,000 distinct CDR3 sequences in the sample, about 9.2% were seen once. As to time point: healthy volunteer bleed at 6 weeks. Total RNA was isolated from unfractionated whole blood. V lost 0 bases to trimming and J lost 3 bases, with 7 bases between them. In germline, CDR1 is SEHNR, CDR2 FQNEAQ (reference sequence). The CDR3 spans 14 residues.

The chain is built from TRBV7-9 and TRBJ2-3; D remains unclear. Material for sequencing was whole blood. The receptor was derived from a female donor in good health. Some clones in this sample may be carry-over from other donors' samples. The CDR3 nucleotides read TGTGCCAGCAGCTTAGCAGCAAGAACAGATACGCAGTATTTT. Protein: CASSLAARTDTQYF. Combining the CDR3 with reference TRBV7-9 and TRBJ2-3 gives the whole variable domain DTGVSQNPRHKITKRGQNVTFRCDPISEHNRLYWYRQTLGQGPEFLTYFQNEAQLEKSRLLSDRFSAERPKGSFSTLEIQRTEQGDSAMYLCASSLAARTDTQYFGPGTRLTVL.